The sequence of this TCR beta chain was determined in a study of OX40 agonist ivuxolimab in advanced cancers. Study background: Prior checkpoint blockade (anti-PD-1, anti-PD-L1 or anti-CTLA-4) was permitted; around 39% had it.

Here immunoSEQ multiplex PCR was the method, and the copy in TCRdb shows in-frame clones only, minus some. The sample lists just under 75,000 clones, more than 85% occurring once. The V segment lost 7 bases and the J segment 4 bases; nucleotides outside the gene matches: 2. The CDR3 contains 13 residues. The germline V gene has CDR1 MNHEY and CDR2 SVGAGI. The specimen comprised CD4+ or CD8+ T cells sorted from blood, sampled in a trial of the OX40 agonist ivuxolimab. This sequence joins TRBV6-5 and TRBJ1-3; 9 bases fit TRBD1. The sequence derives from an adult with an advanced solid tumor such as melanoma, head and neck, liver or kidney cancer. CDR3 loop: CASNTGGGNTIYF. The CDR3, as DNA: TGTGCCAGCAATACAGGGGGCGGAAACACCATATATTTT.